These 2 T cell receptor beta chains came from one sample sequenced in a study of T cell clones after liver transplantation. TCRdb's table, derived via immunoSEQ multiplex PCR, lists solely in-frame clones and lacks some. Among 50,000 or so clones listed, roughly 71% were seen once. The sequencing used CD4+ T cells from blood, collected less than 70 months after liver transplant. The receptors here all came from a human patient who received a liver transplant. The graft donor may have contributed some T cells.

This clone has just a few counts. The J gene is TRBJ1-1, the V gene TRBV7-8; D call uncertain. The CDR3 runs to 15 residues. The V and J ends lost 0 bases and 5 bases respectively, with 13 bases between them. In germline, CDR1 is SGHVS, CDR2 FQNEAQ. The CDR3 here is CASSLAGGSRTEAFF. The CDR3 region has the DNA TGTGCCAGCAGCTTAGCGGGTGGATCGAGGACTGAAGCTTTCTTT.

The chain joins TRBV30 to TRBJ1-2, with no clear D. CDR1 is GTSNPN and CDR2 is SVGIG in the germline V gene (reference sequence). This CDR3 region has 13 residues. Trimming pared 0 bases from V and 3 bases from J, leaving 8 bases between. The CDR3 region is CAWSVRRDYGYTF. CDR3 in DNA: TGTGCCTGGAGTGTTAGGCGCGACTATGGCTACACCTTC.